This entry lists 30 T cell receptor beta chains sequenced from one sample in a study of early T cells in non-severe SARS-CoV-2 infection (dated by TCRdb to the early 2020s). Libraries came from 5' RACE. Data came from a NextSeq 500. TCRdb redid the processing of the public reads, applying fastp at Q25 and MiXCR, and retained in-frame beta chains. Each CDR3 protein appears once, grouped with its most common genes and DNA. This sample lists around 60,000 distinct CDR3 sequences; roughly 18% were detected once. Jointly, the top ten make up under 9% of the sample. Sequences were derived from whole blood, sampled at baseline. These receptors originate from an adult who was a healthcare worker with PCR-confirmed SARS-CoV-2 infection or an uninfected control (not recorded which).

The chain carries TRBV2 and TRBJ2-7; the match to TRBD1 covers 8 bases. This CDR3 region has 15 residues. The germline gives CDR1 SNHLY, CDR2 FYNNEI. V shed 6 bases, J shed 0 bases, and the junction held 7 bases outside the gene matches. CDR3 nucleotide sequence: TGTGCCAGCAGATCACAGGGGGGAAGCTCCTACGAGCAGTACTTC. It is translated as CASRSQGGSSYEQYF.

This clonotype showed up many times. In nucleotides, the CDR3 is TGTGCCAGCAGCTTAGGGACTAGCGGAAGCACAGATACGCAGTATTTT. It yields the protein CASSLGTSGSTDTQYF. The rearrangement uses TRBV13 and TRBJ2-3; TRBD2 agrees at 9 bases. The germline gives CDR1 PRHDT, CDR2 FYEKMQ (reference sequence). The CDR3 runs 16 residues. V lost 0 bases and J lost 0; bases outside the gene matches: 1.

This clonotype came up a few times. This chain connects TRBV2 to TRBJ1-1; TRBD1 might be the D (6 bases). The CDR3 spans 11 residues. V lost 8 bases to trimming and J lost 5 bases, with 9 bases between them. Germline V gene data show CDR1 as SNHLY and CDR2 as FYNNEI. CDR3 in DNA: TGTGCCAGCGTAACAGGGACTGAAGCTTTCTTT. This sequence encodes CASVTGTEAFF.

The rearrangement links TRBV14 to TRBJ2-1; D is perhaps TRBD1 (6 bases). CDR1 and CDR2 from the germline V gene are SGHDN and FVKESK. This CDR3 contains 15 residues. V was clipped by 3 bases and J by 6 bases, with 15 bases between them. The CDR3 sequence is CASSHGRARGNEQFF. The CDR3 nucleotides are TGTGCCAGCAGCCACGGAAGGGCCAGGGGCAATGAGCAGTTCTTC.

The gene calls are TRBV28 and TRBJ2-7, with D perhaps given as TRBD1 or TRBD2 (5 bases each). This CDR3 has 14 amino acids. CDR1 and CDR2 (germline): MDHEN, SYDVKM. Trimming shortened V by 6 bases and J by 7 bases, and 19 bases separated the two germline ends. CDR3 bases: TGTGCCAGCAGCAATACGGGACGGCCTAAGGAGCAGTACTTC. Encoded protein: CASSNTGRPKEQYF.

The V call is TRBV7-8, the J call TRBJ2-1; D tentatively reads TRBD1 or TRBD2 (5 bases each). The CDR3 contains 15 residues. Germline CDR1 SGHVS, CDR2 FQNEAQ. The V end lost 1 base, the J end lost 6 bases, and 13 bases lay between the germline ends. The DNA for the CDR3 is TGTGCCAGCAGCTTAGTGCGGCAGGGAGCCAATGAGCAGTTCTTC. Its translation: CASSLVRQGANEQFF.

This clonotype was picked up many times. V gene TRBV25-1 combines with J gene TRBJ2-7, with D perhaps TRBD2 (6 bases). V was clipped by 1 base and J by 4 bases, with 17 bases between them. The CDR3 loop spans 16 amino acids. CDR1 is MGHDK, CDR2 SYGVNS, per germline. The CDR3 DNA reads TGTGCCAGCAGTGAATCGCAGGGACTTTTCGGGTACGAGCAGTACTTC. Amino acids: CASSESQGLFGYEQYF.

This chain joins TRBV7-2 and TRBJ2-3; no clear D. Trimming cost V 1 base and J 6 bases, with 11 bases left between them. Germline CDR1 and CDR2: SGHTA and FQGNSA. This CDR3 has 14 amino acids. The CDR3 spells CASSLGGDFDTQYF. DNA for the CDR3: TGTGCCAGCAGCTTAGGTGGGGATTTCGATACGCAGTATTTT. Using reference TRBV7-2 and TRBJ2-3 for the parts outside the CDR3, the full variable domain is GAGVSQSPSNKVTEKGKDVELRCDPISGHTALYWYRQSLGQGLEFLIYFQGNSAPDKSGLPSDRFSAERTGGSVSTLTIQRTQQEDSAVYLCASSLGGDFDTQYFGPGTRLTVL.

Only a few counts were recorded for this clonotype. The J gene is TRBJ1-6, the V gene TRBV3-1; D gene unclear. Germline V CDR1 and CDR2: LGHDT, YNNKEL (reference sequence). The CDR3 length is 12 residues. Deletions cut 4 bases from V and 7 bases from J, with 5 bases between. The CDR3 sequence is CASSLVNSPLHF. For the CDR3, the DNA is TGTGCCAGCAGCCTCGTAAATTCACCCCTCCACTTT. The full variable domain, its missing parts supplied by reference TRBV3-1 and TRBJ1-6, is DTAVSQTPKYLVTQMGNDKSIKCEQNLGHDTMYWYKQDSKKFLKIMFSYNNKELIINETVPNRFSPKSPDKAHLNLHINSLELGDSAVYFCASSLVNSPLHFGNGTRLTVT.

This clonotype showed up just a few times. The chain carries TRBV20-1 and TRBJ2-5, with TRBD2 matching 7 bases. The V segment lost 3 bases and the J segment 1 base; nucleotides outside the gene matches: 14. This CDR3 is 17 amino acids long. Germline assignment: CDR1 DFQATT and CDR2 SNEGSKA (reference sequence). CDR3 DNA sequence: TGCAGTGCTAGGGACGACTACGGGGGGAGAGTCCAAGAGACCCAGTACTTC. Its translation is CSARDDYGGRVQETQYF.

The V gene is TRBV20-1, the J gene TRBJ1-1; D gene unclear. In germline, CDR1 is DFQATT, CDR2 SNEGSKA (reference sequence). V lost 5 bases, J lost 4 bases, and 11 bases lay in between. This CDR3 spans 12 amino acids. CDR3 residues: CSARFGPTEAFF. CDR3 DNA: TGCAGTGCTCGTTTTGGGCCCACTGAAGCTTTCTTT.

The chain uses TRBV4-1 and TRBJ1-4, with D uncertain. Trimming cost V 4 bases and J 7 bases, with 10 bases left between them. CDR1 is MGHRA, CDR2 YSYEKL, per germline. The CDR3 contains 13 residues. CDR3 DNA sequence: TGCGCCAGCAGCCTTGCGGGGTTTGAAAAACTGTTTTTT. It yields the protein CASSLAGFEKLFF.

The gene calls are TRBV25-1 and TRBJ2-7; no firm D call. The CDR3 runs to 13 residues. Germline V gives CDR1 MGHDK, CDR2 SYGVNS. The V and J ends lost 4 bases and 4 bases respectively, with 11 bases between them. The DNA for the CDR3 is TGTGCCAGCAGTGGAGTAAGGTCGTACGAGCAGTACTTC. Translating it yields CASSGVRSYEQYF.

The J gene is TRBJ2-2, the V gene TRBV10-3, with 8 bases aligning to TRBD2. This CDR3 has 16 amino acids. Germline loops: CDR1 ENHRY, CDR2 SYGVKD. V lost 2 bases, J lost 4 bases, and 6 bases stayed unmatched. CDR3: CAISEPQRGRTGELFF. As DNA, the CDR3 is TGTGCCATCAGTGAGCCGCAGCGGGGGCGCACCGGGGAGCTGTTTTTT.

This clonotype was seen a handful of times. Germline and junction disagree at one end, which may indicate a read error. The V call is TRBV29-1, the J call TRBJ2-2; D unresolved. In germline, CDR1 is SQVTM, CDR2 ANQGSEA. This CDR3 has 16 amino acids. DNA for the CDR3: TGCAGCGCTGAATTGGGCACGTCAGCGAACACCGGGGAGCTGTTTTTT. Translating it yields CSAELGTSANTGELFF.

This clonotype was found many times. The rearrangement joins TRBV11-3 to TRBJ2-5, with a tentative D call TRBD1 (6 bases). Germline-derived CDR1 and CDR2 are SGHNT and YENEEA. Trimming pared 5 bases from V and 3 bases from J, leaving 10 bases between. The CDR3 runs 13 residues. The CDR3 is CASSAPGEETQYF. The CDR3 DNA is TGTGCCAGCAGCGCGCCAGGGGAAGAGACCCAGTACTTC.

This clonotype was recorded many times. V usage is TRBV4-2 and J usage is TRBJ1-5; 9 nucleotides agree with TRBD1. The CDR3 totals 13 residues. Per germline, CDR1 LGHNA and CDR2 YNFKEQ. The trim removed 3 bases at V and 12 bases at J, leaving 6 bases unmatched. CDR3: CASSQGTGGIQHF. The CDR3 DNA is TGTGCCAGCAGCCAGGGAACAGGGGGCATCCAGCATTTT.

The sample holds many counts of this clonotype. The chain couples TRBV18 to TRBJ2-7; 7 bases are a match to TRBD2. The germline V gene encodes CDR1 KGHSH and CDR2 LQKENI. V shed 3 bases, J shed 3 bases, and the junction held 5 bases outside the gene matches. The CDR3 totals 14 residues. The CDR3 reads CASSPGLQFYEQYF. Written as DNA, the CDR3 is TGTGCCAGCTCACCGGGACTACAATTCTACGAGCAGTACTTC. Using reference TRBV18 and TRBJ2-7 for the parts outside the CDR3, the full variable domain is NAGVMQNPRHLVRRRGQEARLRCSPMKGHSHVYWYRQLPEEGLKFMVYLQKENIIDESGMPKERFSAEFPKEGPSILRIQQVVRGDSAAYFCASSPGLQFYEQYFGPGTRLTVT.

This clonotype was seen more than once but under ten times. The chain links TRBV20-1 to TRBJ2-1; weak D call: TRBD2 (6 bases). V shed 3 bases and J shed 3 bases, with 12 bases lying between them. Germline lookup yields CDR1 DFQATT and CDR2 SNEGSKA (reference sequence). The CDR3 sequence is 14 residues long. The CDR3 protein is CSARGSGLYNEQFF. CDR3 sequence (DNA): TGCAGTGCTAGGGGCAGCGGGCTCTACAATGAGCAGTTCTTC.

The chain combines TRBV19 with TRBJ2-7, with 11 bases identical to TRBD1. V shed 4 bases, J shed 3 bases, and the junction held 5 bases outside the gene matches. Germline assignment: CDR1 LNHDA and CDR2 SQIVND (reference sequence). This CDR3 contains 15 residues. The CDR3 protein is CASSTTGTGGYEQYF. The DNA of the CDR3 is TGTGCCAGTAGTACTACCGGGACAGGGGGCTACGAGCAGTACTTC.

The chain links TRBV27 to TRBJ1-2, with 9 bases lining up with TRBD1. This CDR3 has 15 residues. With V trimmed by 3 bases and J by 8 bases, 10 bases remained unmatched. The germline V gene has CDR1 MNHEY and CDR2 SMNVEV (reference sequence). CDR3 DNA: TGTGCCAGCAGTTTGGCCATGGGACAGGGAGGAGGCTACACCTTC. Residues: CASSLAMGQGGGYTF.

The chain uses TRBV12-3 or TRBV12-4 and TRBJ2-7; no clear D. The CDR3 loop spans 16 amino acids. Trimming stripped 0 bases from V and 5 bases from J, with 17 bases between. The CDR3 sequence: CASSLAQSATTHEQYF. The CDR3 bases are TGTGCCAGCAGTTTAGCGCAAAGCGCTACAACCCACGAGCAGTACTTC.

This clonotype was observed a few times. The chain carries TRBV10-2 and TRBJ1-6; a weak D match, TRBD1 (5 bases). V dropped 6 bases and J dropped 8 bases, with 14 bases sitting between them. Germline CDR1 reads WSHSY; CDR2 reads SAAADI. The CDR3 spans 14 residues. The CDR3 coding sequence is TGCGCCAGCAGGGGGACCGGGCGGGATTCACCCCTCCACTTT. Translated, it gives CASRGTGRDSPLHF.

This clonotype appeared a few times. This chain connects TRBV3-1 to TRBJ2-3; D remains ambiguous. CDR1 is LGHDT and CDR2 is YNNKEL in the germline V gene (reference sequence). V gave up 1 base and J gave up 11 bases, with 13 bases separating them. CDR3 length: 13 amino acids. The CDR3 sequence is CASSQGTLSKQYF. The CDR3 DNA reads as TGTGCCAGCAGCCAAGGAACCCTTTCGAAGCAGTATTTT.

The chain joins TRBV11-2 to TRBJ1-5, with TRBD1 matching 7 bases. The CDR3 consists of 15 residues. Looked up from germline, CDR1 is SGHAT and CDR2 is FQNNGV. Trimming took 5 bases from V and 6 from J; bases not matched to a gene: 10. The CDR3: CASSPGDSGSQPQHF. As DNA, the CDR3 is TGTGCCAGCAGCCCGGGGGACAGCGGGTCTCAGCCCCAGCATTTT.

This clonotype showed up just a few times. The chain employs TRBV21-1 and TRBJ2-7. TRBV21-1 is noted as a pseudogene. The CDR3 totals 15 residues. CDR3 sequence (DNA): TGTGCCAGCAGCTTAGGTGCCGTCGTCTCCTACGAGCAGTACTTC. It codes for CASSLGAVVSYEQYF.

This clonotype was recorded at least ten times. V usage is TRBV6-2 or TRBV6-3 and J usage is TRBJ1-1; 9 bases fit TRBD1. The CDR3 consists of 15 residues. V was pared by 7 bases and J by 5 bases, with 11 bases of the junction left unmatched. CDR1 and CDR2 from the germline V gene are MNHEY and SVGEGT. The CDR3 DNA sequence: TGTGCCAGCAAGAAACAGGGGGCAAGTGGTACTGAAGCTTTCTTT. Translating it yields CASKKQGASGTEAFF.

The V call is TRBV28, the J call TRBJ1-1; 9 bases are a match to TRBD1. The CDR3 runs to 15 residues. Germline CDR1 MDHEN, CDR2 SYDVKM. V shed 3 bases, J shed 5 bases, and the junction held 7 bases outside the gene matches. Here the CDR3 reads CASSFPGTGRTEAFF. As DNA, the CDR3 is TGTGCCAGCAGTTTTCCCGGGACAGGGAGGACTGAAGCTTTCTTT.

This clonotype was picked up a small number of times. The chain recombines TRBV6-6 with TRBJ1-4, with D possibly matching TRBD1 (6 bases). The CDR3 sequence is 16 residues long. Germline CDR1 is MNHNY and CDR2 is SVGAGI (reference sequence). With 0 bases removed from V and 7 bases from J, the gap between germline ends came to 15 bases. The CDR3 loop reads CASSYSSGASGEKLFF. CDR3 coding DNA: TGTGCCAGCAGTTACTCCTCAGGGGCGAGTGGTGAAAAACTGTTTTTT.

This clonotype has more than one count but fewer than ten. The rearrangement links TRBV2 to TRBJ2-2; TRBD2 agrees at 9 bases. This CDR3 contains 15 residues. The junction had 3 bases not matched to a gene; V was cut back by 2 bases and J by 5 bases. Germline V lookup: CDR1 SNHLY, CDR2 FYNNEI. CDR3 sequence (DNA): TGTGCCAGCAGTGAAAGGAGCGGGGGGACCGGGGAGCTGTTTTTT. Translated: CASSERSGGTGELFF.